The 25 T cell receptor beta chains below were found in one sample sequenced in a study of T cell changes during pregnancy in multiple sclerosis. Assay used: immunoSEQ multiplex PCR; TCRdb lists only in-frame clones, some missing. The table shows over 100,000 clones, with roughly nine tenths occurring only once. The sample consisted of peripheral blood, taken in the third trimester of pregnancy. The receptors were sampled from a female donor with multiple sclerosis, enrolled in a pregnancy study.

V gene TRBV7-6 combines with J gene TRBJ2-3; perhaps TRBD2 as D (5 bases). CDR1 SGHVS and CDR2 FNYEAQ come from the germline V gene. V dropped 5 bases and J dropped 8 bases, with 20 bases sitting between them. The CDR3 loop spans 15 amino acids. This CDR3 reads CASSQRLGAGGTQYF. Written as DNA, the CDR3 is TGTGCCAGCAGCCAGCGTCTGGGAGCCGGCGGTACGCAGTATTTT.

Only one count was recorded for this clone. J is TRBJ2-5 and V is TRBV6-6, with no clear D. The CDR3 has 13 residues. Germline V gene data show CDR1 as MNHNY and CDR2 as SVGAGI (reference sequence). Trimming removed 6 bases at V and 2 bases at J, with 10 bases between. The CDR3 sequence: CASSWSGQETQYF. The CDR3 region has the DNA TGTGCCAGCAGCTGGAGTGGGCAAGAGACCCAGTACTTC.

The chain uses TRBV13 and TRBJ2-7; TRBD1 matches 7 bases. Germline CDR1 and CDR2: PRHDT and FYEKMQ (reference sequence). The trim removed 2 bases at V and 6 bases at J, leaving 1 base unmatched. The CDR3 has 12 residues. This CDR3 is CASSLRGREQYF. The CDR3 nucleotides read TGTGCCAGCAGCTTAAGGGGGCGCGAGCAGTACTTC.

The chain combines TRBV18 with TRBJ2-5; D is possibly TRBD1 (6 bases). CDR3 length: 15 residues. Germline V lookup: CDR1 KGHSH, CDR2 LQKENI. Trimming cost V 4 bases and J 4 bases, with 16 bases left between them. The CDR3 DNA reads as TGTGCCAGCTCACTACGACAGGTGGCGGGAGAGACCCAGTACTTC. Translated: CASSLRQVAGETQYF.

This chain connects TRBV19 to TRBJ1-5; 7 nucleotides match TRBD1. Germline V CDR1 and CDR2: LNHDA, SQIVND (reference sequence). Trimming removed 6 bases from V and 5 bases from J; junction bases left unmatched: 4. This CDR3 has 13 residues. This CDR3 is CASSPTGYQPQHF. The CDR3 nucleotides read TGTGCCAGTAGCCCGACAGGGTATCAGCCCCAGCATTTT.

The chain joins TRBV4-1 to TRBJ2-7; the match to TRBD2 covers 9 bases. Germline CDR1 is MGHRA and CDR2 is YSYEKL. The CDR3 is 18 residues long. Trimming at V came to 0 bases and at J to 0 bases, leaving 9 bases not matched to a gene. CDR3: CASSQDVGAGGHSYEQYF. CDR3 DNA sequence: TGCGCCAGCAGCCAAGATGTAGGAGCGGGGGGACACTCCTACGAGCAGTACTTC.

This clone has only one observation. As DNA, the CDR3 is TGTGCCAGTAGTATAGATCTCCAGGGGGCGCGGGCAGATACGCAGTATTTT. This gives the protein CASSIDLQGARADTQYF. The rearrangement links TRBV19 to TRBJ2-3; TRBD1 agrees at 8 bases. Germline V gene data show CDR1 as LNHDA and CDR2 as SQIVND (reference sequence). J gave up 4 bases and V 0 bases, and 9 bases lay outside the gene matches. This CDR3 is built from 17 residues.

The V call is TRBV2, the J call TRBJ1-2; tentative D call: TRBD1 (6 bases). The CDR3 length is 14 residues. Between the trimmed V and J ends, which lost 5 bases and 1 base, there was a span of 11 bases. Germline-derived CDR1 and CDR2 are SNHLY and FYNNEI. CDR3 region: CASSSGVVNYGYTF. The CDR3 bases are TGTGCCAGCAGTTCAGGGGTGGTTAACTATGGCTACACCTTC.

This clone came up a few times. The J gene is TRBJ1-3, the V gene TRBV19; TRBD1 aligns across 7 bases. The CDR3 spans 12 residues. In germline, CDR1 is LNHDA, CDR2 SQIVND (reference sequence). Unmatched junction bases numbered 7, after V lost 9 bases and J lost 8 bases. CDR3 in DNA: TGTGCCAGCACCTCGACAGGGCACACCATATATTTT. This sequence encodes CASTSTGHTIYF.

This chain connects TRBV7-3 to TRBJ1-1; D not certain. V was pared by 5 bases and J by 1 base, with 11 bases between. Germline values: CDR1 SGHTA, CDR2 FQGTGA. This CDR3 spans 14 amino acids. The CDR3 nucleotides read TGTGCCAGCAGCCAGGAGGCAGGGAACACTGAAGCTTTCTTT. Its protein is CASSQEAGNTEAFF.

CDR3 region: CAWNRGETQYF. CDR3 nucleotide sequence: TGTGCCTGGAACAGGGGTGAGACCCAGTACTTC. The chain has TRBV30 and TRBJ2-5; 7 bases align to TRBD1. V trimming: 4 bases; J trimming: 5 bases; junction bases outside the gene matches: 1. CDR1 is GTSNPN and CDR2 is SVGIG in the germline V gene (reference sequence). The CDR3 is 11 amino acids.

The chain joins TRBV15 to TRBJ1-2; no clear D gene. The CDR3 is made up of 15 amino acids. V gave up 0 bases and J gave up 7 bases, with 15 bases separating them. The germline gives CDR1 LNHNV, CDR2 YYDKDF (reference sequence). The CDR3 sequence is CATSRDLSVSGGYTF. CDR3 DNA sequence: TGTGCCACCAGCAGAGATCTGTCGGTCAGCGGTGGCTACACCTTC.

The CDR3 region is CSVRGNTGELFF. DNA of the CDR3: TGCAGCGTTCGAGGGAACACCGGGGAGCTGTTTTTT. The chain links TRBV29-1 to TRBJ2-2; D unresolved. V shed 5 bases and J shed 1 base, with 5 bases lying between them. The CDR3 contains 12 residues. CDR1 and CDR2 (germline): SQVTM, ANQGSEA.

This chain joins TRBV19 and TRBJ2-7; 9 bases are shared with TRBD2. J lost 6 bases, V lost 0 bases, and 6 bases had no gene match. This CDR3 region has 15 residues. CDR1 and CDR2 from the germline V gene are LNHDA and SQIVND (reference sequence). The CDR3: CASSIEHQRGAEQYF. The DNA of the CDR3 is TGTGCCAGTAGTATAGAGCACCAGCGGGGGGCCGAGCAGTACTTC.

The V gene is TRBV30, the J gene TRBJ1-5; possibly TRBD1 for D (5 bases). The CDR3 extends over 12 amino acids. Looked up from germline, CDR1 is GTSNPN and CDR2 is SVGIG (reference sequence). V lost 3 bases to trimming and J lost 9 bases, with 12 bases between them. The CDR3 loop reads CAWSPSGGPQHF. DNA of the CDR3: TGTGCCTGGAGCCCATCGGGGGGGCCCCAGCATTTT.

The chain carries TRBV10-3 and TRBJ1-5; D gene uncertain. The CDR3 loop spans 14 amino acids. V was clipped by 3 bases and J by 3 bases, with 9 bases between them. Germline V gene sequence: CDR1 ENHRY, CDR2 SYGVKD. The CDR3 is CAISDRQDNQPQHF. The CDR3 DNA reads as TGTGCCATCAGTGATAGGCAGGACAATCAGCCCCAGCATTTT.

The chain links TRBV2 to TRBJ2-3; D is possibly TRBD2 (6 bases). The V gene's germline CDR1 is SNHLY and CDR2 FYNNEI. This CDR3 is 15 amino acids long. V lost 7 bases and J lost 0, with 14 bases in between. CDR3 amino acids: CASNPRGISTDTQYF. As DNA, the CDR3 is TGTGCCAGCAACCCTCGGGGGATAAGCACAGATACGCAGTATTTT.

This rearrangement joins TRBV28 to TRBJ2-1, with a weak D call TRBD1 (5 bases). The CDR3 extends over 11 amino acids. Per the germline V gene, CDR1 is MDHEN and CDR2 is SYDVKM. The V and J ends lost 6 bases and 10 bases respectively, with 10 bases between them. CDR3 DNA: TGTGCCAGCAGCCTGGGGCCCGAGCAGTTCTTC. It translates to CASSLGPEQFF.

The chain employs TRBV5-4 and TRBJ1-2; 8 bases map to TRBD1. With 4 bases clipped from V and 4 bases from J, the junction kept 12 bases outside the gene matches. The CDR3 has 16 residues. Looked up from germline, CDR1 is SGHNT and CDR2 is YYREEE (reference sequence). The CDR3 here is CASSNLGQAPPYGYTF. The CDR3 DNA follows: TGTGCCAGCAGCAACCTGGGACAGGCGCCCCCCTATGGCTACACCTTC.

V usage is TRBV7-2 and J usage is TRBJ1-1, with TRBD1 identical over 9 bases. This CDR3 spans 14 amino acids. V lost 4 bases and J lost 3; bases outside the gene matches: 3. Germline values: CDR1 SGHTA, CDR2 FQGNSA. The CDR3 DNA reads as TGTGCCAGCAGCTCGACAGGGGGGGACACTGAAGCTTTCTTT. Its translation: CASSSTGGDTEAFF.

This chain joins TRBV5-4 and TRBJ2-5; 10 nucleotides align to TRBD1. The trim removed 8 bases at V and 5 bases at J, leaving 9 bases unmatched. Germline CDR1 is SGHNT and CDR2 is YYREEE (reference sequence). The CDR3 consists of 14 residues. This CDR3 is CASSAGTGVETQYF. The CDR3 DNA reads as TGTGCCAGTTCGGCCGGGACAGGGGTTGAGACCCAGTACTTC.

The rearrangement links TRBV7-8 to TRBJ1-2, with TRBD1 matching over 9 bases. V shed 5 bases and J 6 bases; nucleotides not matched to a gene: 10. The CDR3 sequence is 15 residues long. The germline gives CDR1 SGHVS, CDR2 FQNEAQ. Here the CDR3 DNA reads TGTGCCAGCAGCCCTCCCGGGACAGGGAGGAATGGCTACACCTTC. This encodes CASSPPGTGRNGYTF. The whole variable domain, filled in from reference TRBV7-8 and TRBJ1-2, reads GAGVSQSPRYKVAKRGQDVALRCDPISGHVSLFWYQQALGQGPEFLTYFQNEAQLDKSGLPSDRFFAERPEGSVSTLKIQRTQQEDSAVYLCASSPPGTGRNGYTFGSGTRLTVV.

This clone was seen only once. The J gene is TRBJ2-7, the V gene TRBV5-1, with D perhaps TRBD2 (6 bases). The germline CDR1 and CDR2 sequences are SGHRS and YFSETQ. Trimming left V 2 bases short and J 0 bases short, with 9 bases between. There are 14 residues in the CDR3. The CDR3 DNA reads TGCGCCAGCAGCTTCGCGGGACGCTCCTACGAGCAGTACTTC. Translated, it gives CASSFAGRSYEQYF.

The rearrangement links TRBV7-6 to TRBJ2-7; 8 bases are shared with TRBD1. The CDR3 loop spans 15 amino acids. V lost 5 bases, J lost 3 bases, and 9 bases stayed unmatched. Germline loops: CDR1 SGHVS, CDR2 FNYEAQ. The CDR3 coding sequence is TGTGCCAGCAGCGAGCGACAGGGGTTCGTCTACGAGCAGTACTTC. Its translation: CASSERQGFVYEQYF.

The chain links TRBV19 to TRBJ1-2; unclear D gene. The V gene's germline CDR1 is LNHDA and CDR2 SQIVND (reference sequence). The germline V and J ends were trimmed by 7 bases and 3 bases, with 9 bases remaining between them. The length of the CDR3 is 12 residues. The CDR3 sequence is CASNKADYGYTF. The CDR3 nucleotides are TGTGCCAGTAATAAAGCCGACTATGGCTACACCTTC.